These 7 T cell receptor beta chains originate from one sample sequenced in a study of patients and donors after allogeneic stem cell transplantation. One entry per CDR3 protein, called by TCRdb with MiXCR from the RT-PCR reads. The top ten hold around 52% of the sample, which has 10,000 to 12,000 distinct CDR3 sequences, approximately 22% seen once. Material: blood, either unsorted or a sorted T cell fraction (not recorded which). The receptors were sampled from a human donor who was either an allogeneic HSCT recipient or a stem cell or donor lymphocyte infusion donor (not recorded which). It is not recorded whose cells these are; they may come from a transplant donor.

The gene calls are TRBV20-1 and TRBJ2-1, with TRBD2 identical over 7 bases. The length of the CDR3 is 16 residues. After removal of 0 bases from V and 3 bases from J, the junction contained 8 bases not matched to a gene. Germline-derived CDR1 and CDR2 are DFQATT and SNEGSKA (reference sequence). CDR3 in amino acids: CSARDIKAGDYNEQFF. The CDR3 DNA reads as TGCAGTGCTAGAGATATCAAGGCGGGGGACTACAATGAGCAGTTCTTC.

Concerning this clonotype itself: Sequence at one end of the junction differs from germline and may be a read error. This sequence joins TRBV5-5 and TRBJ1-1; D unresolved. The CDR3 runs 15 residues. Per germline, CDR1 SGHKS and CDR2 YYEKEE (reference sequence). The CDR3 here is CASSLERFMNTEAFF. In nucleotides, the CDR3 is TGTGCCAGCAGCTTGGAGCGTTTTATGAACACTGAAGCCTTCTTT.

This clonotype was recorded at least ten times. This chain connects TRBV15 to TRBJ1-2, with 9 nucleotides matching TRBD1. The V and J ends lost 5 bases and 4 bases, in that order; junction bases with no gene match: 5. Germline values: CDR1 LNHNV, CDR2 YYDKDF (reference sequence). CDR3 length: 14 residues. CDR3: CATSEGTGFYGYTF. CDR3 bases: TGTGCCACCAGCGAGGGGACAGGGTTCTATGGCTACACCTTC.

The V call is TRBV28, the J call TRBJ1-2; the match to TRBD1 covers 7 bases. The CDR3 consists of 14 residues. The V gene end was trimmed by 10 bases and the J gene end by 7 bases; junction bases not matched to a gene: 15. The V gene's germline CDR1 is MDHEN and CDR2 SYDVKM. The CDR3 region has the DNA TGTGCCACCCGACAACCCGACAGGGACGGTGGCTACACCTTC. Amino acid sequence: CATRQPDRDGGYTF.

This clonotype was counted only a few times. CDR3 loop: CASSRPGRGGTEAFF. CDR3 DNA sequence: TGTGCCAGCAGTCGCCCAGGGAGGGGAGGAACTGAAGCTTTCTTT. The chain employs TRBV6-5 and TRBJ1-1, with D maybe TRBD1 (5 bases). Germline V gives CDR1 MNHEY, CDR2 SVGAGI. V lost 5 bases, J lost 5 bases, and 18 bases lay in between. The CDR3 length is 15 residues.

This clonotype was counted many times. This chain connects TRBV20-1 to TRBJ1-2, with D maybe TRBD1 (5 bases). The CDR3 spans 14 residues. V was pared by 3 bases and J by 2 bases, with 13 bases between. Germline loops: CDR1 DFQATT, CDR2 SNEGSKA (reference sequence). CDR3 region: CSARGDRRNYGYTF. CDR3 bases: TGCAGTGCTAGGGGAGACAGAAGAAACTATGGCTACACCTTC.

The chain recombines TRBV5-1 with TRBJ2-1; D is perhaps TRBD1 or TRBD2 (5 bases each). The CDR3 is 17 amino acids. Germline V CDR1 and CDR2: SGHRS, YFSETQ. Trimming took 4 bases from V and 0 from J, leaving 17 bases between them. CDR3 DNA sequence: TGCGCCAGCAGCCTTACGATTGAGGGGCACTCCTACAATGAGCAGTTCTTC. It encodes CASSLTIEGHSYNEQFF.